The sample holds many counts of the clone carrying this T cell receptor beta chain. Its antigen is currently unknown. The data originate from a study of blood T cells in healthy people across ages. Next came a second PCR, run for about 6 to 11 cycles, which used a sample-barcoded 5' primer along with a J-beta primer mix. Each CDR3 protein gets one entry after TCRdb re-called the 5' RACE reads with MiXCR. The data show hundreds of thousands of distinct CDR3 sequences, with less than 35% seen just once and approximately 15% held by the top ten. The J segment lost 3 bases and the V segment lost 7 bases, leaving 17 bases of the junction unmatched. Germline-derived CDR1 and CDR2 are LGHDT and YNNKEL (reference sequence). CDR3 length: 17 amino acids. Each donor had roughly 10 milliliters of peripheral blood drawn. Total RNA, at least 5.5 micrograms per sample, was extracted from PBMCs. Study outcomes and limitations: Changes seen in expanded clonotypes were possibly confounded by donor CMV status left unknown.

This clonotype originated in an elderly woman in good health. The rearrangement links TRBV3-1 to TRBJ2-7, with 8 bases that match TRBD1. Source material: blood. CDR3 sequence reads: CASTQGGGQGKGYEQYF. The CDR3 coding sequence is TGTGCCAGCACCCAGGGGGGTGGACAGGGAAAGGGCTACGAGCAGTACTTC.